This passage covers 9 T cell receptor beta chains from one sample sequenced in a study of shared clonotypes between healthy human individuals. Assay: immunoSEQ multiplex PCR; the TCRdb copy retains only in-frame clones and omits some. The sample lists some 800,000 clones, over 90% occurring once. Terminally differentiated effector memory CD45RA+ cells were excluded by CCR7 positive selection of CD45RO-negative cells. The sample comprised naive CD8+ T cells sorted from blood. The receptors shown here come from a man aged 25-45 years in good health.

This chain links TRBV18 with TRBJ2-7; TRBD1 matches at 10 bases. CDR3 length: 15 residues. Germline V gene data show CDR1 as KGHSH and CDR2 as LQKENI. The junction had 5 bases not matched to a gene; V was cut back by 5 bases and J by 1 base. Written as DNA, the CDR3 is TGTGCCAGCTCAAATCCGGGACAGGGGTCCTACGAGCAGTACTTC. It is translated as CASSNPGQGSYEQYF.

This chain's CDR3 is CASSMYRDGTGELFF. As DNA, the CDR3 is TGTGCCAGCAGTATGTACAGGGATGGAACCGGGGAGCTGTTTTTT. V and J are TRBV28 and TRBJ2-2; a weak D match, TRBD1 (6 bases). Trimming took 5 bases from V and 5 from J, leaving 15 bases between them. The V gene's germline CDR1 is MDHEN and CDR2 SYDVKM. This CDR3 has 15 amino acids.

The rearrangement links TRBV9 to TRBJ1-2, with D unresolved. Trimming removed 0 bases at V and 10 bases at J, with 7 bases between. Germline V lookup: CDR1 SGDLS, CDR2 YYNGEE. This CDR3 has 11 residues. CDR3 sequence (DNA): TGTGCCAGCAGCGTAGGTCCAGACTACACCTTC. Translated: CASSVGPDYTF.

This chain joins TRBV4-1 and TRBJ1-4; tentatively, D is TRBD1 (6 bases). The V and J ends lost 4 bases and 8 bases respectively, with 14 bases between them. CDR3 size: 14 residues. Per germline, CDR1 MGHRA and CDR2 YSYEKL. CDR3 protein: CASSRLQGSEKLFF. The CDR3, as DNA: TGCGCCAGCAGCCGGCTACAGGGCTCCGAAAAACTGTTTTTT.

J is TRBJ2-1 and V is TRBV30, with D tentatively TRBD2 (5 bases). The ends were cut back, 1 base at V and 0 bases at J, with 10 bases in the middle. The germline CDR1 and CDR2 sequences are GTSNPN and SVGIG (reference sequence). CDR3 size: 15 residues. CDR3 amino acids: CAWSAGGSSYNEQFF. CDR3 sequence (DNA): TGTGCCTGGAGTGCAGGTGGGAGCTCCTACAATGAGCAGTTCTTC. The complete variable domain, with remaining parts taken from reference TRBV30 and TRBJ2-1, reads SQTIHQWPATLVQPVGSPLSLECTVEGTSNPNLYWYRQAAGRGLQLLFYSVGIGQISSEVPQNLSASRPQDRQFILSSKKLLLSDSGFYLCAWSAGGSSYNEQFFGPGTRLTVL.

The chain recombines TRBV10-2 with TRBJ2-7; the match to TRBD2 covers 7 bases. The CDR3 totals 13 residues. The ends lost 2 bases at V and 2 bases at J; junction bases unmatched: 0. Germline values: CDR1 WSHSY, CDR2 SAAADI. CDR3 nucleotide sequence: TGCGCCAGCAGTGAGCGGGGGGCCTACGAGCAGTACTTC. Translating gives CASSERGAYEQYF.

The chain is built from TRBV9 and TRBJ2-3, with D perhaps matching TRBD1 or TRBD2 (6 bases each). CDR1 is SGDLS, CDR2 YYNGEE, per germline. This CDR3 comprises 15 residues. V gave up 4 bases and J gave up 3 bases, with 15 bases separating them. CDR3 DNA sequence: TGTGCCAGCAGCTTAAGGGGGGTGTGGACAGATACGCAGTATTTT. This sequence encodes CASSLRGVWTDTQYF.

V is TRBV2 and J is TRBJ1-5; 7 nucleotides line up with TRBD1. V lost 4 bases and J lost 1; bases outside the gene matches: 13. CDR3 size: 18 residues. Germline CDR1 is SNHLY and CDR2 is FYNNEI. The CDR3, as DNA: TGTGCCAGCAGTGTTGACAGGGATAGTTCGGTAAGCAATCAGCCCCAGCATTTT. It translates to CASSVDRDSSVSNQPQHF.

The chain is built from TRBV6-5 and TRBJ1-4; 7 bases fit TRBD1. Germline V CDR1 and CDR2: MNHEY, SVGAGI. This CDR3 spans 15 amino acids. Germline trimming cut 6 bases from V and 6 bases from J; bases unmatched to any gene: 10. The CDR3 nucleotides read TGTGCCAGCAGACCCCCGACAGGGAGGGATGAAAAACTGTTTTTT. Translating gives CASRPPTGRDEKLFF.